Listed below are T cell receptor beta chains from one sample, sequenced in a study of T cells in Graves' hyperthyroidism and ophthalmopathy. MiXCR was run by TCRdb on the multiplex PCR reads, yielding one entry per CDR3 protein. Here the sample spans a few hundred thousand distinct CDR3 sequences, around 13% being singletons. Sequences were obtained from blood. These TCRs come from a young woman with Graves' hyperthyroidism. Each CDR3 is given with its conserved first and last residue. A D gene is named only where the DNA matches it firmly.

d_gene: NA; j_gene: TRBJ2-5; v_gene: TRBV6-2/TRBV6-3; CDR3aa: CASSYGPAGGETQYF
d_gene: NA; j_gene: TRBJ2-3; v_gene: TRBV7-8; CDR3aa: CARSLELGGAPDTQYF
d_gene: NA; j_gene: TRBJ1-6; v_gene: TRBV2; CDR3aa: CASRAPTGSPLHF
d_gene: TRBD1; j_gene: TRBJ1-1; v_gene: TRBV6-6; CDR3aa: CASSYGDSLLEAFF
d_gene: NA; j_gene: TRBJ2-1; v_gene: TRBV11-3; CDR3aa: CASSLGGFGDRNNEQFF
d_gene: TRBD1; j_gene: TRBJ2-1; v_gene: TRBV3-1; CDR3aa: CASSPGTGGAVEQFF
d_gene: NA; j_gene: TRBJ2-1; v_gene: TRBV10-3; CDR3aa: CAISESRGGNEQFF
d_gene: NA; j_gene: TRBJ1-2; v_gene: TRBV6-5; CDR3aa: CASSLLGMSHGYTF
d_gene: NA; j_gene: TRBJ2-7; v_gene: TRBV7-6; CDR3aa: CASSPRTDLYEQYF
d_gene: NA; j_gene: TRBJ1-2; v_gene: TRBV19; CDR3aa: CASSTPTDDYGYTF
d_gene: TRBD1; j_gene: TRBJ1-4; v_gene: TRBV12-3/TRBV12-4; CDR3aa: CASSLGEGAGEKLFF
d_gene: NA; j_gene: TRBJ2-1; v_gene: TRBV6-1; CDR3aa: CASSPQEGGNEQFF
d_gene: NA; j_gene: TRBJ2-7; v_gene: TRBV29-1; CDR3aa: CSVDMGTYEQYF
d_gene: TRBD2; j_gene: TRBJ2-4; v_gene: TRBV20-1; CDR3aa: CSAFAASGRNIQYF
d_gene: NA; j_gene: TRBJ1-1; v_gene: TRBV24-1; CDR3aa: CATSDSGQLEAFF
d_gene: NA; j_gene: TRBJ2-5; v_gene: TRBV7-6; CDR3aa: CASSFRTDQETQYF
d_gene: TRBD2; j_gene: TRBJ2-3; v_gene: TRBV3-1; CDR3aa: CASSQVLAGGDTQYF
d_gene: NA; j_gene: TRBJ1-3; v_gene: TRBV6-5; CDR3aa: CASSYSRRAGPGNTIYF
d_gene: NA; j_gene: TRBJ2-6; v_gene: TRBV28; CDR3aa: CASSWGTGANVLTF
d_gene: NA; j_gene: TRBJ1-1; v_gene: TRBV2; CDR3aa: CASIDRYENTEAFF
d_gene: TRBD1; j_gene: TRBJ1-5; v_gene: TRBV12-3/TRBV12-4; CDR3aa: CASSLTGAEQPQHF
d_gene: TRBD1; j_gene: TRBJ2-7; v_gene: TRBV7-2; CDR3aa: CASSLGQTFYEQYF
d_gene: TRBD1; j_gene: TRBJ1-2; v_gene: TRBV25-1; CDR3aa: CASSELTGRGGYTF
d_gene: NA; j_gene: TRBJ1-1; v_gene: TRBV5-5; CDR3aa: CASYKGGRRSEAFF
d_gene: NA; j_gene: TRBJ1-4; v_gene: TRBV20-1; CDR3aa: CSAIEPSSPDATNEKLFF
d_gene: NA; j_gene: TRBJ2-1; v_gene: TRBV5-1; CDR3aa: CASSFRQGTYNEQFF
d_gene: TRBD1; j_gene: TRBJ1-4; v_gene: TRBV5-1; CDR3aa: CASSLDRGHEKLFF
d_gene: TRBD1; j_gene: TRBJ2-1; v_gene: TRBV11-3; CDR3aa: CASSVGQGAGNEQFF
d_gene: NA; j_gene: TRBJ2-1; v_gene: TRBV28; CDR3aa: CASSSSPRGQNNEQFF
d_gene: TRBD2; j_gene: TRBJ2-7; v_gene: TRBV20-1; CDR3aa: CSARDRALAGLGEQYF
d_gene: NA; j_gene: TRBJ2-7; v_gene: TRBV20-1; CDR3aa: CSASGVDGYEQYF
d_gene: NA; j_gene: TRBJ2-7; v_gene: TRBV28; CDR3aa: CASSPRGAEQYF
d_gene: NA; j_gene: TRBJ2-3; v_gene: TRBV7-9; CDR3aa: CASSYKGLLAWADTQYF
d_gene: NA; j_gene: TRBJ1-1; v_gene: TRBV20-1; CDR3aa: CSARGGGANTEAFF
d_gene: NA; j_gene: TRBJ1-6; v_gene: TRBV6-1; CDR3aa: CASSSGLSSYNSPLHF
d_gene: TRBD1; j_gene: TRBJ2-1; v_gene: TRBV6-5; CDR3aa: CASSYLGTADNEQFF
d_gene: NA; j_gene: TRBJ1-2; v_gene: TRBV6-1; CDR3aa: CASSSYLLTYGYTF
d_gene: TRBD2; j_gene: TRBJ2-1; v_gene: TRBV6-1; CDR3aa: CASTRLAESYNEQFF
d_gene: TRBD2; j_gene: TRBJ2-5; v_gene: TRBV3-1; CDR3aa: CASSQMAGDGTQYF
d_gene: TRBD1; j_gene: TRBJ1-4; v_gene: TRBV5-8; CDR3aa: CASSFGQGRREKLFF
d_gene: NA; j_gene: TRBJ2-1; v_gene: TRBV18; CDR3aa: CASSPLGTGRAEDEQFF
d_gene: NA; j_gene: TRBJ1-3; v_gene: TRBV6-1; CDR3aa: CASSMAPFSGNTIYF
d_gene: NA; j_gene: TRBJ1-2; v_gene: TRBV4-1; CDR3aa: CASSQARVYGYTF
d_gene: NA; j_gene: TRBJ1-1; v_gene: TRBV6-1; CDR3aa: CATTGTLNTEAFF
d_gene: TRBD1; j_gene: TRBJ2-7; v_gene: TRBV3-1; CDR3aa: CASSFRTGGFKSYEQYF
d_gene: NA; j_gene: TRBJ2-1; v_gene: TRBV6-2/TRBV6-3; CDR3aa: CASSPPGVSSYNEQFF
d_gene: NA; j_gene: TRBJ2-7; v_gene: TRBV7-2; CDR3aa: CASSFQGMLYEQYF
d_gene: TRBD2; j_gene: TRBJ2-1; v_gene: TRBV27; CDR3aa: CASSFPSGGHNEQFF
d_gene: TRBD1; j_gene: TRBJ2-1; v_gene: TRBV11-2; CDR3aa: CASSVDRGWGEQFF
d_gene: NA; j_gene: TRBJ1-6; v_gene: TRBV9; CDR3aa: CASSAEANNSPLHF
d_gene: NA; j_gene: TRBJ1-1; v_gene: TRBV5-1; CDR3aa: CASSLGTQRKQKNTEAFF
d_gene: TRBD1; j_gene: TRBJ2-1; v_gene: TRBV10-3; CDR3aa: CAISSGGSYNEQFF
d_gene: NA; j_gene: TRBJ1-4; v_gene: TRBV6-1; CDR3aa: CASESLAPNEKLFF
d_gene: NA; j_gene: TRBJ2-5; v_gene: TRBV20-1; CDR3aa: CSARDLGPNQETQYF
d_gene: TRBD1; j_gene: TRBJ2-7; v_gene: TRBV5-1; CDR3aa: CASSLAGTVTYEQYF